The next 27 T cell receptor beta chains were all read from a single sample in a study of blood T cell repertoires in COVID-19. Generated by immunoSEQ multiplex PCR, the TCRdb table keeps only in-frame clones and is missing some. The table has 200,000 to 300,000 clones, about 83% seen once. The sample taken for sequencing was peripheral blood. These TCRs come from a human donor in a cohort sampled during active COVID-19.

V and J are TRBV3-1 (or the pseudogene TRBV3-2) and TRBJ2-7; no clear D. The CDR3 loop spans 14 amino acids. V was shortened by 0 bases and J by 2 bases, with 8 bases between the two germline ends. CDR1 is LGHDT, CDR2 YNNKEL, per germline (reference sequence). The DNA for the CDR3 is TGTGCCAGCAGCCAAGACGGTTCCGCCTACGAGCAGTACTTC. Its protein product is CASSQDGSAYEQYF.

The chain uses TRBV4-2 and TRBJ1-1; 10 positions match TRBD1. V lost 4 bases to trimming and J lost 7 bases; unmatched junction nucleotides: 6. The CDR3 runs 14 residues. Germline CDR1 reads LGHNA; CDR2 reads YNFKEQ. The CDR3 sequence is CASSRGQGRFEAFF. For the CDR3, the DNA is TGTGCCAGCAGCCGGGGACAGGGGAGGTTTGAAGCTTTCTTT.

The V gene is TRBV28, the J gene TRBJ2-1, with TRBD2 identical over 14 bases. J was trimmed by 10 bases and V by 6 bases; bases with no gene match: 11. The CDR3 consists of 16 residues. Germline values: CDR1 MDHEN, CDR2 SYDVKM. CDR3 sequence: CASSSGAGLAGEEQFF. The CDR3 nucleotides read TGTGCCAGCAGCTCTGGGGCGGGACTAGCGGGAGAAGAGCAGTTCTTC. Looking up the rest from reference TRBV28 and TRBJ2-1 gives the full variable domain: DVKVTQSSRYLVKRTGEKVFLECVQDMDHENMFWYRQDPGLGLRLIYFSYDVKMKEKGDIPEGYSVSREKKERFSLILESASTNQTSMYLCASSSGAGLAGEEQFFGPGTRLTVL.

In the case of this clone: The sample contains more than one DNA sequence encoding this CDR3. CDR3 bases: TGTGCCAGCAGACCGGGACAGGGTTCTGAAGCTTTCTTT. It is translated as CASRPGQGSEAFF. This chain joins TRBV7-8 and TRBJ1-1; TRBD1 matches 9 bases. J was trimmed by 6 bases and V by 6 bases; bases with no gene match: 5. This CDR3 contains 13 residues. Germline assignment: CDR1 SGHVS and CDR2 FQNEAQ. Variable domain in full (rest from reference TRBV7-8 and TRBJ1-1): GAGVSQSPRYKVAKRGQDVALRCDPISGHVSLFWYQQALGQGPEFLTYFQNEAQLDKSGLPSDRFFAERPEGSVSTLKIQRTQQEDSAVYLCASRPGQGSEAFFGQGTRLTVV.

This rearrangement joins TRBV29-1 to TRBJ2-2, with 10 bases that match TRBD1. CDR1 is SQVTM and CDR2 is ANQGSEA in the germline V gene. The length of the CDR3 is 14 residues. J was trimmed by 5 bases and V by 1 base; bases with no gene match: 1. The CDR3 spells CSVEGTGGTGELFF. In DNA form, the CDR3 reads TGCAGCGTTGAAGGGACAGGGGGTACCGGGGAGCTGTTTTTT.

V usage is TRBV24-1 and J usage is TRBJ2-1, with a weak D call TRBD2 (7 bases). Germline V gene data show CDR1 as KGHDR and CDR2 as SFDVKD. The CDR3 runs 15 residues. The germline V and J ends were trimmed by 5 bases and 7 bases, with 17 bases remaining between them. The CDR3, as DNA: TGTGCCACCAGTGCCTGGGGGGGAGGGGGAAATGAGCAGTTCTTC. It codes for CATSAWGGGGNEQFF.

CDR3 DNA: TGTGCCAGCAGCTTAGGTCTCGGGGACACCGGGGAGCTGTTTTTT. This translates into CASSLGLGDTGELFF. This chain connects TRBV11-3 to TRBJ2-2; D perhaps matches TRBD2 (5 bases). This CDR3 has 15 amino acids. Germline CDR1 reads SGHNT; CDR2 reads YENEEA. Trimming stripped 1 base from V and 3 bases from J, with 9 bases between.

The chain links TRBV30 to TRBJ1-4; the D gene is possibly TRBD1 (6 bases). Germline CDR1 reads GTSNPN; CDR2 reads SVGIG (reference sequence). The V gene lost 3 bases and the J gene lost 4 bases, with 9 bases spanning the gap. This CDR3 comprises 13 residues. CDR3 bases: TGTGCCTGGAGAGGACAGATTAATGAAAAACTGTTTTTT. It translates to CAWRGQINEKLFF.

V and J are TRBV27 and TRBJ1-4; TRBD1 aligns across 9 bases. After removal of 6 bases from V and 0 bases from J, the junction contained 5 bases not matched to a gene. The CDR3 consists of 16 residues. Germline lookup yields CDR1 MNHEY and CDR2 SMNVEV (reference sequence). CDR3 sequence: CASSRGQGATNEKLFF. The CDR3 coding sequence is TGTGCCAGCAGCCGGGGACAGGGTGCAACTAATGAAAAACTGTTTTTT.

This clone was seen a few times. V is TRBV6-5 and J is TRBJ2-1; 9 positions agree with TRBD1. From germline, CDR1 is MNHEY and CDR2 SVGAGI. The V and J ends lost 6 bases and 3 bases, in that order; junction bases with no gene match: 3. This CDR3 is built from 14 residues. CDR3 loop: CASSWDRDYNEQFF. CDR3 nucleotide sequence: TGTGCCAGCAGCTGGGACAGGGACTACAATGAGCAGTTCTTC.

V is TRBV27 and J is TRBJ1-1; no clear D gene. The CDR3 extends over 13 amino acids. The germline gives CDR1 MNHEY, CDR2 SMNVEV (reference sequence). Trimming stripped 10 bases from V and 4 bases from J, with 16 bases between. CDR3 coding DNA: TGTGCCACCGGAGGCCTTATCGGCACTGAAGCTTTCTTT. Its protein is CATGGLIGTEAFF.

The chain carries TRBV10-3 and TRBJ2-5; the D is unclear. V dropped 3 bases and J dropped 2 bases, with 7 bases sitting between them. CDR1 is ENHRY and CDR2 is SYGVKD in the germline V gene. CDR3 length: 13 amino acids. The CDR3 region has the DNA TGTGCCATCAGTGATCCTAGTCAAGAGACCCAGTACTTC. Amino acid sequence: CAISDPSQETQYF.

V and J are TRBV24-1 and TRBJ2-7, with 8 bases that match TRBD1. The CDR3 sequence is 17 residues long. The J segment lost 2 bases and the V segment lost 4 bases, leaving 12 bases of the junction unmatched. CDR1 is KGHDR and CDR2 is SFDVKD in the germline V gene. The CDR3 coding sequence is TGTGCCACCAGTGACTACCAGACAGGGGAAGGGCCCTACGAGCAGTACTTC. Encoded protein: CATSDYQTGEGPYEQYF.

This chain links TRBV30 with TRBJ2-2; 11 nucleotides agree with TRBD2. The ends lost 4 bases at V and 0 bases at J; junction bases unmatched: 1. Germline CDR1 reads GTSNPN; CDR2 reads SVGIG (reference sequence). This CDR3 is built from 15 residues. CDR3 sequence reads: CAWTSGGTNTGELFF. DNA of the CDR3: TGTGCCTGGACTAGCGGGGGGACGAACACCGGGGAGCTGTTTTTT.

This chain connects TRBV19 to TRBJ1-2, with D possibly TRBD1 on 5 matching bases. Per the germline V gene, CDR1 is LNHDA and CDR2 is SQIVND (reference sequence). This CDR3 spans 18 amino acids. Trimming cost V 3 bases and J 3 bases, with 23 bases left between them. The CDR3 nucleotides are TGTGCCAGTAGTATCAGTGGGGGAGGTTCGAGCCCCCACTATGGCTACACCTTC. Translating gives CASSISGGGSSPHYGYTF.

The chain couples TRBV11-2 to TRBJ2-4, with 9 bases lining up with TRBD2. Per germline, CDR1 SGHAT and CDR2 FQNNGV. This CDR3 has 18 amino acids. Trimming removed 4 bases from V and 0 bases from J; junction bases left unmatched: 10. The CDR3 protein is CASSSRSGRPKAKNIQYF. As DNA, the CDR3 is TGTGCCAGCAGCTCGAGAAGCGGGAGGCCCAAAGCCAAAAACATTCAGTACTTC.

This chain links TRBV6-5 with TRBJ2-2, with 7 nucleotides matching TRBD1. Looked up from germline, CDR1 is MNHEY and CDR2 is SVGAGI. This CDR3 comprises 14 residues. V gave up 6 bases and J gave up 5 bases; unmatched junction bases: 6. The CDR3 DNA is TGTGCCAGCAGGGGGGCAGGGGGAACCGGGGAGCTGTTTTTT. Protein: CASRGAGGTGELFF.

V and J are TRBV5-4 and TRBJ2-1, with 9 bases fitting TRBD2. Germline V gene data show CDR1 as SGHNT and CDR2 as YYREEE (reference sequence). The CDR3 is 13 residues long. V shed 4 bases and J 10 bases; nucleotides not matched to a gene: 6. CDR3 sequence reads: CASSPPSGKEQFF. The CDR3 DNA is TGTGCCAGCAGCCCACCTAGCGGGAAAGAGCAGTTCTTC.

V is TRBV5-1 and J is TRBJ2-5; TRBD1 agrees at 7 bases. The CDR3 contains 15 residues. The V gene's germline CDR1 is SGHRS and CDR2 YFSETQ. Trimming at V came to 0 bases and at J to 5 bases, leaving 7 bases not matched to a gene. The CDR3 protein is CASSLVKGGEETQYF. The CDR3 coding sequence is TGCGCCAGCAGCTTGGTTAAAGGGGGCGAGGAGACCCAGTACTTC. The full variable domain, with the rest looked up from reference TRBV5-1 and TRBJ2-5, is KAGVTQTPRYLIKTRGQQVTLSCSPISGHRSVSWYQQTPGQGLQFLFEYFSETQRNKGNFPGRFSGRQFSNSRSEMNVSTLELGDSALYLCASSLVKGGEETQYFGPGTRLLVL.

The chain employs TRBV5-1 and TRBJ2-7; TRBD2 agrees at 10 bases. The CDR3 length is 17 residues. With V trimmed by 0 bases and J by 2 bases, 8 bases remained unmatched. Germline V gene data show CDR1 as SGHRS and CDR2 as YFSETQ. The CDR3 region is CASSLGRAGGRTYEQYF. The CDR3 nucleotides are TGCGCCAGCAGCTTGGGGCGAGCGGGAGGGCGCACCTACGAGCAGTACTTC.

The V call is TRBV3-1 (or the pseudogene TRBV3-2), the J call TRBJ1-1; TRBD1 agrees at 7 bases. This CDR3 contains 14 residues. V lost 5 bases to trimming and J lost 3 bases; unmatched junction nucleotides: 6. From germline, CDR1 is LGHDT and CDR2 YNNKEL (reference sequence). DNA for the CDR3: TGTGCCAGCAGCAACAGGGGAGCGGACACTGAAGCTTTCTTT. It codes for CASSNRGADTEAFF.

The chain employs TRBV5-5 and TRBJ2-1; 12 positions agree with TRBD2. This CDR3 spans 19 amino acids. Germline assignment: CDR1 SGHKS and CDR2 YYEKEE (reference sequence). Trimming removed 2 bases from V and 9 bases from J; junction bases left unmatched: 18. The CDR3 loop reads CASSFWSGGLAGGAGEQFF. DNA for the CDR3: TGTGCCAGCAGCTTTTGGTCGGGGGGACTAGCGGGCGGGGCGGGTGAGCAGTTCTTC. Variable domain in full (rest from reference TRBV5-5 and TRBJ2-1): DAGVTQSPTHLIKTRGQQVTLRCSPISGHKSVSWYQQVLGQGPQFIFQYYEKEERGRGNFPDRFSARQFPNYSSELNVNALLLGDSALYLCASSFWSGGLAGGAGEQFFGPGTRLTVL.

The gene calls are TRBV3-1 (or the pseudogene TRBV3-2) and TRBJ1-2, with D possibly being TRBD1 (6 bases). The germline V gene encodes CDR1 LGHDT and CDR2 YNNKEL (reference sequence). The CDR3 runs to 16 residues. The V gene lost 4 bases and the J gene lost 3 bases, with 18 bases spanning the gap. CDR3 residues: CASSLGFDRPDYGYTF. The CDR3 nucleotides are TGTGCCAGCAGCCTAGGGTTTGACAGGCCCGACTATGGCTACACCTTC.

This CDR3 is CASTTPPAGGQLDTQYF. DNA of the CDR3: TGTGCCAGCACCACCCCCCCAGCGGGGGGGCAGCTAGATACGCAGTATTTT. The chain has TRBV7-8 and TRBJ2-3, with 10 positions matching TRBD2. The CDR3 extends over 17 amino acids. Germline CDR1 and CDR2: SGHVS and FQNEAQ. The trim removed 7 bases at V and 5 bases at J, leaving 15 bases unmatched.

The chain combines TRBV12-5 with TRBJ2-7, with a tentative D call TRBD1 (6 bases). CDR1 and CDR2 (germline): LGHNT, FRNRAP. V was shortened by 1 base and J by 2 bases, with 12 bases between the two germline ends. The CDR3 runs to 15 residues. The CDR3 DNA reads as TGTGCTAGTGGTTTGGAGCAACAGGGTGCCTACGAGCAGTACTTC. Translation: CASGLEQQGAYEQYF.

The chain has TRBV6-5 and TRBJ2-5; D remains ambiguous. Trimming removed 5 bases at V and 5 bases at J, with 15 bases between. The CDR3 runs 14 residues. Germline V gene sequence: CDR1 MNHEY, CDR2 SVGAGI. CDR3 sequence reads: CASSTVGLEETQYF. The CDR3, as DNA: TGTGCCAGCAGTACGGTCGGCTTGGAGGAGACCCAGTACTTC.

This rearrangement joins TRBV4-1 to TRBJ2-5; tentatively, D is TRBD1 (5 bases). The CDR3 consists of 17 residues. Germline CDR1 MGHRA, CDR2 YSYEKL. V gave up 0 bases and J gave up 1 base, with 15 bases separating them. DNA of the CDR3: TGCGCCAGCAGCCAAGAATCTTTGGGCCAGGGCCAAGAGACCCAGTACTTC. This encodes CASSQESLGQGQETQYF.